This TCR beta chain was profiled in a study of blood T cells in healthy people across ages. General observations from the study: Estimated diversity across one million T cells was deemed an underestimate.

There are many counts of this clonotype. Its antigen remains unknown. Its ends do not fully match the called genes, so a read error is possible. Primed by a sample-barcoded 5' primer and a J-beta primer mix, a second PCR proceeded for about 7 to 12 cycles. Each CDR3 protein is one row after TCRdb ran MiXCR on the 5' RACE reads. The sample has 650,000 to 800,000 distinct CDR3 sequences, more than 45% seen once. The CDR3 extends over 13 amino acids. Per the germline V gene, CDR1 is SGHRS and CDR2 is YFSETQ. About 9.9 milliliters of peripheral blood were drawn from each donor. Sequences were obtained from blood. This TCR was sampled from a woman of 80 years or more in good health. V usage is TRBV5-1 and J usage is TRBJ1-1; D not certain. Here the CDR3 DNA reads TGTGCCAGCAGTTACGGGCAGAACACTGAAGCTTTCTTT. This sequence encodes CASSYGQNTEAFF.